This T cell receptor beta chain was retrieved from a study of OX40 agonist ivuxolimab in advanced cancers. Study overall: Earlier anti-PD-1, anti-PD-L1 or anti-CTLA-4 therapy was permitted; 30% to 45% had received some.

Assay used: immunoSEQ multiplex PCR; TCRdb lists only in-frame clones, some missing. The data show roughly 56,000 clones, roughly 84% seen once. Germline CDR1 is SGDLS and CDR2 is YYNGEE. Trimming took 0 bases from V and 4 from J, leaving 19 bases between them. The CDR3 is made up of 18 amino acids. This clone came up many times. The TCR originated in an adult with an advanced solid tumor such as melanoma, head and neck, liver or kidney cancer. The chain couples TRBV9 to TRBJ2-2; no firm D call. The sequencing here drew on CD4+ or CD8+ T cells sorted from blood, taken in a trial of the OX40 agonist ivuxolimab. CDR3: CASSVEPPWESVTGELFF. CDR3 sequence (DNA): TGTGCCAGCAGCGTAGAACCCCCCTGGGAAAGTGTCACCGGGGAGCTGTTTTTT.